Following are 32 T cell receptor beta chains from one sample sequenced in a study of OX40 agonist ivuxolimab in advanced cancers. Profiled with immunoSEQ multiplex PCR; TCRdb holds only in-frame clones, not every one. The sample has roughly 23,000 clones; approximately 84% are singletons. The specimen was CD4+ or CD8+ T cells sorted from blood, collected in a trial of the OX40 agonist ivuxolimab. The receptor set was obtained from an adult with an advanced solid tumor such as melanoma, head and neck, liver or kidney cancer.

The chain is built from TRBV5-5 and TRBJ1-2; 7 nucleotides align to TRBD1. V shed 3 bases and J 4 bases; nucleotides not matched to a gene: 6. The CDR3 is made up of 14 amino acids. Germline loops: CDR1 SGHKS, CDR2 YYEKEE (reference sequence). CDR3 amino acids: CASSSTGSSYGYTF. The CDR3 DNA sequence: TGTGCCAGCAGCTCGACAGGGTCCAGCTATGGCTACACCTTC. The complete variable domain, with remaining parts taken from reference TRBV5-5 and TRBJ1-2, reads DAGVTQSPTHLIKTRGQQVTLRCSPISGHKSVSWYQQVLGQGPQFIFQYYEKEERGRGNFPDRFSARQFPNYSSELNVNALLLGDSALYLCASSSTGSSYGYTFGSGTRLTVV.

This chain links TRBV29-1 with TRBJ2-2; D remains unclear. The length of the CDR3 is 12 residues. V lost 0 bases and J 3 bases, leaving 2 bases between the germline ends. CDR1 is SQVTM, CDR2 ANQGSEA, per germline. CDR3 DNA sequence: TGCAGCGTTGAAGATTACACCGGGGAGCTGTTTTTT. Amino acid sequence: CSVEDYTGELFF.

The chain has TRBV28 and TRBJ1-1; D is unclear. The V end was cut by 2 bases, the J end by 4 bases, with 5 bases between. Germline CDR1 is MDHEN and CDR2 is SYDVKM. This CDR3 has 12 residues. This CDR3 reads CASSLAGTEAFF. The DNA of the CDR3 is TGTGCCAGCAGTTTAGCGGGCACTGAAGCTTTCTTT.

The rearrangement links TRBV5-6 to TRBJ2-1; D is unresolved. The CDR3 runs 13 residues. V lost 0 bases, J lost 6 bases, and 7 bases lay in between. Germline loops: CDR1 SGHDT, CDR2 YYEEEE. The CDR3 DNA reads TGTGCCAGCAGCTTGGGAGCCCTCAATGAGCAGTTCTTC. This codes for CASSLGALNEQFF.

CDR3 coding DNA: TGTGCCAGCAGCGCCACAGGGTTCGGCTACGAGCAGTACTTC. Its translation: CASSATGFGYEQYF. The rearrangement uses TRBV7-6 and TRBJ2-7, with a tentative D call TRBD1 (6 bases). The germline V gene has CDR1 SGHVS and CDR2 FNYEAQ. V gave up 5 bases and J gave up 3 bases, with 14 bases separating them. The CDR3 spans 14 residues.

V gene TRBV5-1 combines with J gene TRBJ1-2; 7 bases map to TRBD1. The trim removed 3 bases at V and 0 bases at J, leaving 2 bases unmatched. Germline V gene data show CDR1 as SGHRS and CDR2 as YFSETQ. This CDR3 region has 14 residues. DNA for the CDR3: TGCGCCAGCAGCTCGGGACAGACTAACTATGGCTACACCTTC. Translation gives CASSSGQTNYGYTF.

The chain joins TRBV6-5 to TRBJ2-7; 7 nucleotides line up with TRBD2. The V gene end was trimmed by 2 bases and the J gene end by 2 bases; junction bases not matched to a gene: 3. The germline V gene encodes CDR1 MNHEY and CDR2 SVGAGI. CDR3 length: 14 residues. CDR3 residues: CASSYEGLTYEQYF. For the CDR3, the DNA is TGTGCCAGCAGTTACGAGGGACTAACCTACGAGCAGTACTTC.

The chain links TRBV5-1 to TRBJ2-7, with 8 bases aligning to TRBD1. CDR1 SGHRS and CDR2 YFSETQ come from the germline V gene. The V segment lost 4 bases and the J segment 6 bases; nucleotides outside the gene matches: 9. The CDR3 length is 14 residues. In DNA form, the CDR3 reads TGCGCCAGCAGCCCCTGGACAGGGAACGGCGAGCAGTACTTC. Residues: CASSPWTGNGEQYF.

This clone was seen once. The rearrangement joins TRBV12-5 to TRBJ1-2; possibly TRBD1 for D (5 bases). The V gene's germline CDR1 is LGHNT and CDR2 FRNRAP. The CDR3 runs to 15 residues. V dropped 3 bases and J dropped 4 bases, with 15 bases sitting between them. CDR3 nucleotide sequence: TGTGCTAGTGGTTTCGGGGGGGGATCGGCCTATGGCTACACCTTC. Its translation: CASGFGGGSAYGYTF.

Only one count was recorded for this clone. The chain combines TRBV27 with TRBJ2-5, with 9 nucleotides matching TRBD1. The CDR3 has 16 amino acids. In germline, CDR1 is MNHEY, CDR2 SMNVEV (reference sequence). J was trimmed by 1 base and V by 5 bases; bases with no gene match: 8. This chain's CDR3 is CASSTRTGASQETQYF. The CDR3 nucleotides read TGTGCCAGCAGTACCAGGACAGGGGCCTCCCAAGAGACCCAGTACTTC.

V is TRBV27 and J is TRBJ2-1; 11 bases align to TRBD1. The trim removed 5 bases at V and 3 bases at J, leaving 9 bases unmatched. This CDR3 comprises 17 residues. The germline V gene has CDR1 MNHEY and CDR2 SMNVEV (reference sequence). This CDR3 is CASSTPSGTGGYNEQFF. For the CDR3, the DNA is TGTGCCAGCAGTACCCCATCCGGGACAGGGGGCTACAATGAGCAGTTCTTC.

The rearrangement uses TRBV9 and TRBJ1-2; TRBD1 agrees at 7 bases. The V segment lost 3 bases and the J segment 7 bases; nucleotides outside the gene matches: 3. The CDR3 extends over 12 amino acids. CDR1 and CDR2 (germline): SGDLS, YYNGEE. The CDR3 region is CASSGNRGGYTF. In DNA form, the CDR3 reads TGTGCCAGCAGCGGAAACAGGGGTGGCTACACCTTC. The full variable domain, with the rest looked up from reference TRBV9 and TRBJ1-2, is DSGVTQTPKHLITATGQRVTLRCSPRSGDLSVYWYQQSLDQGLQFLIQYYNGEERAKGNILERFSAQQFPDLHSELNLSSLELGDSALYFCASSGNRGGYTFGSGTRLTVV.

In this sample, this clone turned up once. The chain joins TRBV6-5 to TRBJ2-7; D may be TRBD1 (6 bases). V was shortened by 6 bases and J by 5 bases, with 20 bases between the two germline ends. The CDR3 extends over 15 amino acids. Germline assignment: CDR1 MNHEY and CDR2 SVGAGI. CDR3 loop: CASRRPGTITHEQYF. In DNA form, the CDR3 reads TGTGCCAGCAGACGCCCCGGGACAATAACACACGAGCAGTACTTC.

This clone appeared a single time. The gene calls are TRBV29-1 and TRBJ2-2, with D perhaps matching TRBD2 (5 bases). The germline V gene encodes CDR1 SQVTM and CDR2 ANQGSEA. The CDR3 has 12 residues. Trimming took off 5 bases at V and 3 bases at J, with 7 bases between the two ends. The CDR3 sequence: CSVPGDTGELFF. The CDR3 DNA follows: TGCAGCGTTCCCGGGGACACCGGGGAGCTGTTTTTT.

The V and J genes are TRBV18 and TRBJ1-3; TRBD1 aligns across 7 bases. Germline values: CDR1 KGHSH, CDR2 LQKENI. V was clipped by 2 bases and J by 2 bases; unmatched bases: 3. The CDR3 runs 15 residues. The CDR3 sequence is CASSPTGETGNTIYF. As DNA, the CDR3 is TGTGCCAGCTCACCAACAGGGGAAACTGGAAACACCATATATTTT.

The sample holds one count of this clone. This chain uses TRBV7-3 with TRBJ2-3, with 16 bases that match TRBD2. The CDR3 sequence is 16 residues long. V lost 5 bases and J lost 6; bases outside the gene matches: 5. The germline V gene has CDR1 SGHTA and CDR2 FQGTGA. The CDR3 spells CASSAGLAGGRDTQYF. Written as DNA, the CDR3 is TGTGCCAGCAGCGCGGGACTAGCGGGAGGGCGGGATACGCAGTATTTT.

V and J are TRBV9 and TRBJ2-2; a weak D match, TRBD2 (7 bases). The germline V and J ends were trimmed by 3 bases and 5 bases, with 11 bases remaining between them. The CDR3 has 14 amino acids. CDR1 is SGDLS and CDR2 is YYNGEE in the germline V gene. CDR3 DNA: TGTGCCAGCAGCGGGACTAGGGGGACCGGGGAGCTGTTTTTT. Translated, it gives CASSGTRGTGELFF.

By share, this clone counts as medium-sized. The chain links TRBV29-1 to TRBJ2-7; 15 bases agree with TRBD2. This CDR3 is 14 amino acids long. Trimming removed 5 bases from V and 6 bases from J; junction bases left unmatched: 5. Germline V lookup: CDR1 SQVTM, CDR2 ANQGSEA. The CDR3 here is CSVSGTSGGFEQYF. In nucleotides, the CDR3 is TGCAGCGTTTCGGGGACTAGCGGGGGGTTCGAGCAGTACTTC.

The rearrangement links TRBV5-6 to TRBJ2-7; 7 bases map to TRBD2. This CDR3 contains 15 residues. Germline CDR1 SGHDT, CDR2 YYEEEE. Trimming took 4 bases from V and 2 from J; bases not matched to a gene: 9. The CDR3 DNA sequence: TGTGCCAGCAGCCCCTGGCCTAGCGGAGCCTACGAGCAGTACTTC. Protein product: CASSPWPSGAYEQYF.

This clone has a single count. The chain employs TRBV5-1 and TRBJ2-5, with 10 bases that match TRBD1. V dropped 3 bases and J dropped 5; count of bases not matched to a gene: 4. The CDR3 runs 14 residues. CDR1 and CDR2 (germline): SGHRS, YFSETQ. CDR3 sequence reads: CASSSTGGWETQYF. As DNA, the CDR3 is TGCGCCAGCAGCTCGACAGGGGGCTGGGAGACCCAGTACTTC.

The chain combines TRBV5-5 with TRBJ2-7, with D uncertain. CDR1 is SGHKS, CDR2 YYEKEE, per germline (reference sequence). This CDR3 is 11 amino acids long. Trimming cost V 0 bases and J 2 bases, with 0 bases left between them. CDR3 sequence: CASSLAYEQYF. The CDR3 DNA reads TGTGCCAGCAGCTTGGCCTACGAGCAGTACTTC.

To note about this clone: This same CDR3 is encoded by further DNA sequences in the sample. This chain joins TRBV9 and TRBJ2-5; D might be TRBD1 or TRBD2, each matching 6 bases. V was cut by 0 bases and J by 2 bases, with 11 bases left in between. In germline, CDR1 is SGDLS, CDR2 YYNGEE. The CDR3 extends over 15 amino acids. The DNA for the CDR3 is TGTGCCAGCAGCGTAGCGGGGGCGCATCAAGAGACCCAGTACTTC. Residues: CASSVAGAHQETQYF.

This chain links TRBV19 with TRBJ2-1; 10 nucleotides align to TRBD2. This CDR3 has 14 residues. The V and J ends lost 11 bases and 3 bases, in that order; junction bases with no gene match: 7. Germline V gives CDR1 LNHDA, CDR2 SQIVND (reference sequence). CDR3 residues: CACTSSGSYNEQFF. CDR3 in DNA: TGTGCCTGCACTTCTAGCGGGAGCTACAATGAGCAGTTCTTC.

The V gene is TRBV28, the J gene TRBJ2-7; D is uncertain. V was cut by 6 bases and J by 0 bases, with 12 bases left in between. Germline CDR1 is MDHEN and CDR2 is SYDVKM. CDR3 size: 14 residues. CDR3 coding DNA: TGTGCCAGCAGCCCAGGCCGTTTCTCCTACGAGCAGTACTTC. This sequence encodes CASSPGRFSYEQYF.

CDR3 DNA sequence: TGTGCCAGCAGCGTACGCGGGGATGAGCAGTTCTTC. The encoded protein is CASSVRGDEQFF. The chain joins TRBV9 to TRBJ2-1; tentatively, D is TRBD2 (6 bases). Germline V gives CDR1 SGDLS, CDR2 YYNGEE. Trimming took off 1 base at V and 8 bases at J, with 7 bases between the two ends. The CDR3 consists of 12 residues. The full variable domain, completed using reference TRBV9 and TRBJ2-1, is DSGVTQTPKHLITATGQRVTLRCSPRSGDLSVYWYQQSLDQGLQFLIQYYNGEERAKGNILERFSAQQFPDLHSELNLSSLELGDSALYFCASSVRGDEQFFGPGTRLTVL.

This chain uses TRBV7-9 with TRBJ1-2; D unclear. Germline values: CDR1 SEHNR, CDR2 FQNEAQ (reference sequence). This CDR3 spans 8 amino acids. Trimming removed 5 bases at V and 11 bases at J, with 3 bases between. CDR3 DNA: TGTGCCAGCAGCCGTTACACCTTC. Its protein product is CASSRYTF.

The gene calls are TRBV4-1 and TRBJ2-1; the D gene is possibly TRBD1 (6 bases). CDR1 and CDR2 (germline): MGHRA, YSYEKL. Trimming removed 4 bases from V and 4 bases from J, with 11 bases in between. This CDR3 region has 14 residues. In DNA form, the CDR3 reads TGCGCCAGCAGCCTGGAAGGGACATACAATGAGCAGTTCTTC. Protein product: CASSLEGTYNEQFF.

The chain has TRBV5-1 and TRBJ2-7, with TRBD2 matching 10 bases. The germline CDR1 and CDR2 sequences are SGHRS and YFSETQ. V was pared by 0 bases and J by 5 bases, with 5 bases of the junction left unmatched. The CDR3 loop spans 15 amino acids. CDR3 nucleotide sequence: TGCGCCAGCAGCTTGGGGCTAGCGGGAGCCCACGAGCAGTACTTC. It yields the protein CASSLGLAGAHEQYF.

CDR3 in amino acids: CSVEGGTDTQYF. In DNA form, the CDR3 reads TGCAGCGTTGAAGGAGGCACAGATACGCAGTATTTT. J is TRBJ2-3 and V is TRBV29-1; D not resolved. V was clipped by 1 base and J by 1 base, with 3 bases between them. Germline CDR1 SQVTM, CDR2 ANQGSEA. There are 12 residues in the CDR3.

On this clone: The sample holds other DNA sequences that translate to the same CDR3. The chain combines TRBV11-3 with TRBJ2-5; 9 bases fit TRBD1. The CDR3 sequence is 14 residues long. J gave up 4 bases and V 4 bases, and 4 bases lay outside the gene matches. Germline V CDR1 and CDR2: SGHNT, YENEEA. CDR3 residues: CASSSRDRVETQYF. CDR3 DNA sequence: TGTGCCAGCAGCTCCCGGGACAGGGTAGAGACCCAGTACTTC. The variable domain in full, completed from reference TRBV11-3 and TRBJ2-5, reads EAGVVQSPRYKIIEKKQPVAFWCNPISGHNTLYWYLQNLGQGPELLIRYENEEAVDDSQLPKDRFSAERLKGVDSTLKIQPAELGDSAVYLCASSSRDRVETQYFGPGTRLLVL.

This clone was observed a handful of times. A much larger clone differs by one base, so this may be a read error. This chain uses TRBV4-2 with TRBJ1-5, with 7 bases lining up with TRBD1. V dropped 5 bases and J dropped 0; count of bases not matched to a gene: 4. The CDR3 totals 15 residues. Germline assignment: CDR1 LGHNA and CDR2 YNFKEQ. CDR3 residues: CASSIQGYSNQPQHF. In DNA, the CDR3 is TGTGCCAGCAGCATACAGGGGTATAGCAATCAGCCCCAGCATTTT.

The chain recombines TRBV29-1 with TRBJ2-1, with unresolved D. Germline CDR1 SQVTM, CDR2 ANQGSEA. The CDR3 consists of 11 residues. V was shortened by 4 bases and J by 10 bases, with 11 bases between the two germline ends. CDR3 coding DNA: TGCAGCGTTGCGGACGGCGAGGAGCAGTTCTTC. This translates into CSVADGEEQFF.